One and the same sample provided the 24 T cell receptor beta chains below, sequenced in a study of T cell repertoires in cytomegalovirus infection. TCRdb independently ran MiXCR on the reads; one entry per CDR3 protein. The sample includes around 900,000 distinct CDR3 sequences, approximately 31% of them seen just once. No antigens are known for them. The sample in question was cultured CD8+ T cells from PBMCs, obtained from culture after CMV antigen stimulation. The receptors shown here come from a human donor in good health (CMV status not recorded). Some clones in this sample may be carry-over from other donors' samples.

V is TRBV2 and J is TRBJ1-4, with 7 bases aligning to TRBD1. This CDR3 is built from 14 residues. Germline CDR1 and CDR2: SNHLY and FYNNEI. With 7 bases clipped from V and 5 bases from J, the junction kept 7 bases outside the gene matches. CDR3 loop: CASNGAGGNEKLFF. The CDR3 DNA follows: TGTGCCAGCAACGGGGCAGGGGGAAATGAAAAACTGTTTTTT.

There are a few counts of this clonotype. The chain joins TRBV7-9 to TRBJ2-7; D is undetermined. Trimming took 0 bases from V and 5 from J, leaving 5 bases between them. The length of the CDR3 is 12 residues. Germline values: CDR1 SEHNR, CDR2 FQNEAQ (reference sequence). This CDR3 is CASSLASDEQYV. The CDR3 DNA sequence: TGTGCCAGCAGCTTAGCGAGCGACGAGCAGTACGTC.

The chain is built from TRBV11-2 and TRBJ2-3; tentatively, D is TRBD2 (5 bases). Trimming cost V 4 bases and J 4 bases, with 15 bases left between them. From germline, CDR1 is SGHAT and CDR2 FQNNGV. This CDR3 contains 15 residues. CDR3 sequence: CASSSRGEWPDTQYF. CDR3 DNA sequence: TGTGCCAGCAGCTCTCGGGGAGAATGGCCAGATACGCAGTATTTT. Full variable domain (rest looked up from reference TRBV11-2 and TRBJ2-3): EAGVAQSPRYKIIEKRQSVAFWCNPISGHATLYWYQQILGQGPKLLIQFQNNGVVDDSQLPKDRFSAERLKGVDSTLKIQPAKLEDSAVYLCASSSRGEWPDTQYFGPGTRLTVL.

This clonotype was observed a few times. The rearrangement uses TRBV7-2 and TRBJ2-5; weak D call: TRBD1 (5 bases). The CDR3 length is 15 residues. V lost 5 bases, J lost 5 bases, and 18 bases lay in between. Germline V gene sequence: CDR1 SGHTA, CDR2 FQGNSA. CDR3 residues: CASSHPPGPGETQYF. In DNA, the CDR3 is TGTGCCAGCAGCCACCCTCCGGGCCCAGGGGAGACCCAGTACTTC.

This clonotype was detected a few times. This sequence joins TRBV7-6 and TRBJ2-7; D is perhaps TRBD1 or TRBD2 (5 bases each). CDR1 and CDR2 (germline): SGHVS, FNYEAQ. This CDR3 has 13 amino acids. V gave up 5 bases and J gave up 6 bases, with 14 bases separating them. CDR3 bases: TGTGCCAGCAGCGAGGGGTACGGAGGCGAGCAGTACGTC. It codes for CASSEGYGGEQYV.

This clonotype was observed many times. The V and J genes are TRBV7-2 and TRBJ2-3, with D tentatively TRBD1 (5 bases). The germline V gene encodes CDR1 SGHTA and CDR2 FQGNSA. Trimming removed 1 base from V and 6 bases from J, with 20 bases in between. The CDR3 is 17 amino acids. The CDR3 nucleotides are TGTGCCAGCAGCTTAGAGATTGGGTTGGGGCCCATCGATACGCAGTATTTT. It codes for CASSLEIGLGPIDTQYF.

At least ten counts were recorded for this clonotype. This sequence joins TRBV7-6 and TRBJ2-3; D perhaps matches TRBD2 (7 bases). V was shortened by 8 bases and J by 3 bases, with 18 bases between the two germline ends. Germline CDR1 and CDR2: SGHVS and FNYEAQ. The CDR3 extends over 15 amino acids. The CDR3 sequence: CASGGGGLGTDTQYF. The CDR3, as DNA: TGTGCCAGCGGGGGCGGGGGCCTTGGGACAGATACGCAGTATTTT.

The chain links TRBV11-3 to TRBJ2-2; D call uncertain. Trimming left V 5 bases short and J 0 bases short, with 4 bases between. CDR1 and CDR2 (germline): SGHNT, YENEEA. The CDR3 totals 13 residues. The DNA for the CDR3 is TGTGCCAGCAGCCAACCGAACACCGGGGAGCTGTTTTTT. This encodes CASSQPNTGELFF.

This clonotype has only a few counts. The gene calls are TRBV6-5 and TRBJ2-3, with TRBD1 matching 10 bases. CDR3 length: 17 amino acids. The ends lost 6 bases at V and 4 bases at J; junction bases unmatched: 13. From germline, CDR1 is MNHEY and CDR2 SVGAGI. The CDR3 region has the DNA TGTGCCAGCAGGCCCGTACCGGGACAGGGGTTGGCAGATACGCAGTATTTT. It codes for CASRPVPGQGLADTQYF.

The chain recombines TRBV7-6 with TRBJ2-7; D not resolved. From germline, CDR1 is SGHVS and CDR2 FNYEAQ. The CDR3 runs 15 residues. Trimming left V 4 bases short and J 2 bases short, with 15 bases between. The chain's CDR3 is CASSSSVGLTYEQYF. CDR3 coding DNA: TGTGCCAGCAGCTCCTCGGTCGGCCTTACCTACGAGCAGTACTTC. Together with reference TRBV7-6 and TRBJ2-7, the CDR3 gives the full variable domain: GAGVSQSPRYKVTKRGQDVALRCDPISGHVSLYWYRQALGQGPEFLTYFNYEAQQDKSGLPNDRFSAERPEGSISTLTIQRTEQRDSAMYRCASSSSVGLTYEQYFGPGTRLTVT.

Many counts were recorded for this clonotype. The V call is TRBV7-6, the J call TRBJ2-1, with 11 bases that match TRBD1. The CDR3 runs to 14 residues. V trimming: 6 bases; J trimming: 8 bases; junction bases outside the gene matches: 6. In germline, CDR1 is SGHVS, CDR2 FNYEAQ. The CDR3 spells CASSRTGGGDEQFF. For the CDR3, the DNA is TGTGCCAGCAGTAGGACAGGGGGCGGTGATGAGCAGTTCTTC. Full variable domain (rest looked up from reference TRBV7-6 and TRBJ2-1): GAGVSQSPRYKVTKRGQDVALRCDPISGHVSLYWYRQALGQGPEFLTYFNYEAQQDKSGLPNDRFSAERPEGSISTLTIQRTEQRDSAMYRCASSRTGGGDEQFFGPGTRLTVL.

This chain links TRBV11-2 with TRBJ1-2; D might be TRBD1 (5 bases). CDR1 and CDR2 (germline): SGHAT, FQNNGV. V was cut by 5 bases and J by 4 bases, with 20 bases left in between. The CDR3 consists of 16 residues. The CDR3 nucleotides are TGTGCCAGCAGCGTGCCAGGGCTCCCGGGGTCCTATGGCTACACCTTC. Encoded protein: CASSVPGLPGSYGYTF. The full variable domain, its missing parts supplied by reference TRBV11-2 and TRBJ1-2, is EAGVAQSPRYKIIEKRQSVAFWCNPISGHATLYWYQQILGQGPKLLIQFQNNGVVDDSQLPKDRFSAERLKGVDSTLKIQPAKLEDSAVYLCASSVPGLPGSYGYTFGSGTRLTVV.

The chain combines TRBV7-9 with TRBJ2-5, with 12 bases identical to TRBD2. Trimming cost V 5 bases and J 5 bases; bases outside gene matches: 6. There are 15 residues in the CDR3. Germline V gene sequence: CDR1 SEHNR, CDR2 FQNEAQ (reference sequence). In nucleotides, the CDR3 is TGTGCCAGCAGCAGACTAGCGGGGGCCGGGGAGACCCAGTACTTC. It is translated as CASSRLAGAGETQYF.

In its sample, this clonotype was seen a few times. The rearrangement joins TRBV25-1 to TRBJ1-1, with a possible D match to TRBD1 (6 bases). Trimming left V 0 bases short and J 1 base short, with 15 bases between. The CDR3 spans 17 residues. The germline CDR1 and CDR2 sequences are MGHDK and SYGVNS. CDR3 loop: CASSEYRPETGNTEAFF. DNA of the CDR3: TGTGCCAGCAGTGAATATAGGCCAGAGACAGGGAACACTGAAGCTTTCTTT.

J is TRBJ1-4 and V is TRBV6-6; unclear D gene. The CDR3 loop spans 13 amino acids. V lost 2 bases, J lost 8 bases, and 9 bases lay in between. Germline V CDR1 and CDR2: MNHNY, SVGAGI (reference sequence). The CDR3 loop reads CASSYVGGEKLFF. CDR3 DNA sequence: TGTGCCAGCAGTTACGTTGGAGGGGAAAAACTGTTTTTT.

This clonotype was seen many times. The V gene is TRBV7-2, the J gene TRBJ1-5; D is perhaps TRBD1 (5 bases). This CDR3 comprises 15 residues. The germline V gene encodes CDR1 SGHTA and CDR2 FQGNSA. Trimming pared 1 base from V and 3 bases from J, leaving 10 bases between. CDR3 DNA sequence: TGTGCCAGCAGCTTAGAGCGGGGGATCAATCAGCCCCAGCATTTT. Translation gives CASSLERGINQPQHF.

V gene TRBV20-1 combines with J gene TRBJ2-5, with 11 bases identical to TRBD1. This CDR3 comprises 13 residues. With 5 bases clipped from V and 9 bases from J, the junction kept 8 bases outside the gene matches. Germline CDR1 reads DFQATT; CDR2 reads SNEGSKA (reference sequence). CDR3 DNA sequence: TGCAGTGCTCGGGACAGGGGGGTATGGGCCCAGTACTTC. Translated, it gives CSARDRGVWAQYF.

In its sample, this clonotype was seen a few times. The chain employs TRBV6-2 or TRBV6-3 and TRBJ2-1; TRBD1 or TRBD2 may be the D gene (5 bases each). V lost 5 bases, J lost 6 bases, and 14 bases lay in between. The CDR3 runs to 14 residues. Germline CDR1 and CDR2: MNHEY and SVGEGT. CDR3 loop: CASSPGTEPNEQFF. The CDR3 coding sequence is TGTGCCAGCAGTCCCGGGACCGAACCCAATGAGCAGTTCTTC.

The chain recombines TRBV7-6 with TRBJ2-1; TRBD2 aligns across 12 bases. V lost 5 bases to trimming and J lost 0 bases; unmatched junction nucleotides: 11. The CDR3 runs 19 residues. Germline assignment: CDR1 SGHVS and CDR2 FNYEAQ. This CDR3 reads CASSTSTSGGASSYNEQFF. The CDR3, as DNA: TGTGCCAGCAGCACTTCGACTAGCGGGGGCGCAAGCTCCTACAATGAGCAGTTCTTC.

This chain links TRBV12-3 or TRBV12-4 with TRBJ2-2; unclear D gene. There are 16 residues in the CDR3. The ends were cut back, 0 bases at V and 4 bases at J, with 12 bases in the middle. CDR3 bases: TGTGCCAGCAGTTTAGCGCGGCGTTCAGGCACCGGGGAGCTGTTTTTT. Residues: CASSLARRSGTGELFF.

V and J are TRBV27 and TRBJ2-7, with D hard to call. With 4 bases removed from V and 3 bases from J, the gap between germline ends came to 10 bases. Germline V gene lookup returns CDR1 MNHEY and CDR2 SMNVEV (reference sequence). The CDR3 runs to 13 residues. The CDR3 region is CASSSGVHYEQYF. CDR3 bases: TGTGCCAGCAGTTCTGGGGTTCACTACGAGCAGTACTTC.

This clonotype was picked up a small number of times. V and J are TRBV7-2 and TRBJ2-1, with D unclear. Trimming left V 4 bases short and J 12 bases short, with 10 bases between. The CDR3 is 11 residues long. Per the germline V gene, CDR1 is SGHTA and CDR2 is FQGNSA. In DNA, the CDR3 is TGTGCCAGCAGCTCCCTGGGTCGGCAGTTCTTC. It specifies CASSSLGRQFF.

This clonotype was seen only a few times. CDR3 in DNA: TGTGCCAGCAGCTTAGTATTCGGCAGGGGCGCAGGTAGCGATGAGCAGTTCTTC. The encoded protein is CASSLVFGRGAGSDEQFF. V gene TRBV11-2 combines with J gene TRBJ2-1; tentative D call: TRBD1 (6 bases). Germline V CDR1 and CDR2: SGHAT, FQNNGV. V lost 1 base, J lost 8 bases, and 24 bases lay in between. The CDR3 totals 18 residues. Filled out from reference TRBV11-2 and TRBJ2-1, the complete variable domain reads EAGVAQSPRYKIIEKRQSVAFWCNPISGHATLYWYQQILGQGPKLLIQFQNNGVVDDSQLPKDRFSAERLKGVDSTLKIQPAKLEDSAVYLCASSLVFGRGAGSDEQFFGPGTRLTVL.

This clonotype was counted ten times or more. V and J are TRBV7-2 and TRBJ1-3; D possibly corresponds to TRBD1 (6 bases). V gave up 5 bases and J gave up 3 bases, with 17 bases separating them. The CDR3 has 16 residues. CDR1 SGHTA and CDR2 FQGNSA come from the germline V gene. The CDR3 DNA is TGTGCCAGCAGCGGAACTGGGGGGCTAGGTGGAAACACCATATATTTT. Translating it yields CASSGTGGLGGNTIYF.